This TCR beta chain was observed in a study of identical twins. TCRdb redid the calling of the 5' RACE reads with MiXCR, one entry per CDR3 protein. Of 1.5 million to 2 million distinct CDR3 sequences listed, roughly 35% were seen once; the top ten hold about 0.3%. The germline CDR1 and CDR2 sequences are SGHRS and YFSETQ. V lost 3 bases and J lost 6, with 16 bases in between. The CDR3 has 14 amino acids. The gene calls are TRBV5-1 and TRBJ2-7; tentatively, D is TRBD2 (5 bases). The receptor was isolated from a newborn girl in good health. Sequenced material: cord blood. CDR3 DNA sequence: TGCGCCAGCAGCTCTTCCCCCGGGGATGGCGAGCAGTACTTC. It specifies CASSSSPGDGEQYF.